The entry below gives a single T cell receptor (beta chain) sequence along with its context. The germline V gene encodes CDR1 LNHDA and CDR2 SQIVND (reference sequence). V gave up 5 bases and J gave up 3 bases, with 17 bases separating them. CDR3 length: 16 residues. Per the original data handling: Nucleated cell counts were estimated from reference gene primer amplification. Sequencing used immunoSEQ multiplex PCR; TCRdb keeps in-frame clones, though not all of them. V and J calls and clone size are those listed in that table; D and trimming were worked out from the DNA. The sample contains hundreds of thousands of clones, around 88% of which appear only once. The data were taken from a study of blood T cell repertoires in COVID-19. Study context: Acute and convalescent COVID-19 specimens originated in the United States, Italy and Spain. Sources were T cells, B-cell-depleted T cells, or PBMCs; the material itself was cDNA or gDNA.

This receptor was identified in a man aged 80 or over with acute or convalescent COVID-19. The specimen sequenced was peripheral blood. The V gene is TRBV19, the J gene TRBJ2-1; tentative D call: TRBD2 (7 bases). The CDR3 nucleotides read TGTGCCAGTAGTCTGCGGGGGCGAGACTTCTACAATGAGCAGTTCTTC. Translated: CASSLRGRDFYNEQFF.